These T cell receptor beta chains were read from a single sample in a study of blood T cell repertoires in COVID-19. The data were produced by immunoSEQ multiplex PCR, yet TCRdb's version contains in-frame clones alone and is incomplete. The sample lists about 130,000 clones, around four fifths occurring once. Material for sequencing was peripheral blood. The receptors shown here come from a man in his sixties who had recovered from COVID-19. CDR3s include the opening cysteine and the closing phenylalanine or tryptophan. The D gene is left open where the match is weak. Not every row has a clone size; where given, it reads once, few, many or a size class.

j_gene,v_gene,len,d_gene,abundance,CDR3aa,CDR3nt
TRBJ2-7,TRBV7-2,15,.,.,CASRSRGQDLYEQYF,TGTGCCAGCAGGTCCCGTGGCCAGGATCTATACGAGCAGTACTTC
TRBJ1-1,TRBV18,15,TRBD1,.,CASSPAGTGNTEAFF,TGTGCCAGCTCACCGGCCGGGACAGGGAACACTGAAGCTTTCTTT
TRBJ1-6,TRBV30,15,TRBD1,.,CAWGPGQTINSPLHF,TGTGCCTGGGGGCCGGGACAGACTATTAATTCACCCCTCCACTTT
TRBJ2-1,TRBV7-2,15,.,.,CASSFRGGPGNEQFF,TGTGCCAGCAGCTTCCGCGGGGGCCCCGGCAATGAGCAGTTCTTC
TRBJ2-6,TRBV3-1/TRBV3-2,17,.,.,CASSPIRGSSGANVLTF,TGTGCCAGCAGCCCGATCAGAGGCAGTTCTGGGGCCAACGTCCTGACTTTC
TRBJ1-5,TRBV30,15,TRBD1,.,CACSDLGQGDQPQHF,TGTGCCTGTTCAGACCTCGGACAGGGGGATCAGCCCCAGCATTTT
TRBJ2-1,TRBV6-5,13,TRBD1,.,CASRQGPNNEQFF,TGTGCCAGCAGACAGGGGCCTAACAATGAGCAGTTCTTC
TRBJ1-6,TRBV6-4,15,.,.,CASKDPGTRNSPLHF,TGTGCCAGCAAGGACCCCGGGACAAGAAATTCACCCCTCCACTTT
TRBJ2-7,TRBV19,15,TRBD1,.,CASSISGTGAYEQYF,TGTGCCAGTAGTATCTCCGGGACAGGGGCCTACGAGCAGTACTTC
TRBJ1-5,TRBV3-1/TRBV3-2,13,.,.,CASSQLSNQPQHF,TGTGCCAGCAGCCAACTAAGCAATCAGCCCCAGCATTTT
TRBJ2-7,TRBV9,20,TRBD1,.,CASSVDIRRQGEGEAYEQYF,TGTGCCAGCAGCGTAGATATCAGGAGACAGGGGGAGGGAGAGGCTTACGAGCAGTACTTC
TRBJ1-5,TRBV12-3/TRBV12-4,13,.,.,CASSPLTVAPQHF,TGTGCCAGCAGTCCCTTGACAGTTGCGCCCCAGCATTTT
TRBJ2-7,TRBV9,17,TRBD2,.,CASSVGDGLAASYEQYF,TGTGCCAGCAGCGTAGGGGACGGGCTAGCGGCCTCCTACGAGCAGTACTTC
TRBJ1-4,TRBV4-2,14,.,.,CASSQERVREKLFF,TGTGCCAGCAGCCAAGAGCGTGTCCGGGAAAAACTGTTTTTT
TRBJ2-7,TRBV28,12,.,.,CASSLLGNQQYF,TGTGCCAGCAGTCTCCTCGGGAACCAGCAGTACTTC
TRBJ1-2,TRBV28,15,TRBD1,.,CASSSGTAIIYGYTF,TGTGCCAGCAGCTCTGGGACAGCGATAATCTATGGCTACACCTTC
TRBJ2-5,TRBV5-1,15,.,.,CASSPDRVGQETQYF,TGCGCCAGCAGCCCGGACAGAGTCGGACAAGAGACCCAGTACTTC
TRBJ1-1,TRBV19,14,TRBD1,.,CASSGTAVGGEAFF,TGTGCCAGTTCCGGGACAGCCGTGGGAGGTGAAGCTTTCTTT
TRBJ1-6,TRBV5-5,15,.,.,CASSRGRGYNSPLHF,TGTGCCAGCAGCCGCGGCAGGGGCTATAATTCACCCCTCCACTTT
TRBJ2-7,TRBV5-1,15,TRBD2,.,CASSLTSGSSYEQYF,TGCGCCAGCTCCCTGACTAGCGGGAGCTCCTACGAGCAGTACTTC
TRBJ2-7,TRBV28,18,TRBD1,.,CASSAPGQVPLLGYEQYF,TGTGCCAGCAGCGCACCGGGACAGGTACCCCTCTTAGGCTACGAGCAGTACTTC
TRBJ1-4,TRBV27,15,TRBD1,.,CASSLSGQANEKLFF,TGTGCCAGCAGCCTGTCCGGACAGGCTAATGAAAAACTGTTTTTT
TRBJ1-1,TRBV4-1,15,.,.,CASSQDTALNTEAFF,TGCGCCAGCAGCCAAGATACAGCCTTGAACACTGAAGCTTTCTTT
TRBJ1-3,TRBV2,15,.,.,CASSALGSSGNTIYF,TGTGCCAGCAGTGCATTGGGCAGCTCTGGAAACACCATATATTTT
TRBJ1-2,TRBV27,15,TRBD1,.,CASSLQGQGVYGYTF,TGTGCCAGCAGTTTACAGGGACAGGGGGTCTATGGCTACACCTTC
TRBJ1-1,TRBV5-1,15,TRBD1,.,CASSDKGQLNTEAFF,TGCGCCAGCAGCGATAAGGGACAGCTGAACACTGAAGCTTTCTTT
TRBJ2-7,TRBV29-1,13,.,.,CSVLTDISYEQYF,TGCAGCGTCCTGACAGACATCTCCTACGAGCAGTACTTC
TRBJ1-1,TRBV29-1,11,TRBD1,once,CSAGQGSEAFF,TGCAGCGCGGGACAGGGGTCTGAAGCTTTCTTT
TRBJ2-6,TRBV10-2,18,TRBD1,.,CASSESGQGALGANVLTF,TGCGCCAGCAGTGAGTCGGGACAGGGGGCGTTAGGGGCCAACGTCCTGACTTTC
TRBJ2-1,TRBV5-5,15,.,.,CASSLETRPVDEQFF,TGTGCCAGCAGCTTAGAGACGAGGCCGGTCGATGAGCAGTTCTTC
TRBJ2-7,TRBV28,15,.,.,CASSPTPGLTYEQYF,TGTGCCAGCAGCCCCACTCCAGGCCTCACCTACGAGCAGTACTTC
TRBJ2-7,TRBV5-4,14,TRBD1,.,CASSGDRGGYEQYF,TGTGCCAGCAGCGGGGACAGGGGGGGTTACGAGCAGTACTTC
TRBJ1-6,TRBV19,16,TRBD1,.,CASSISLGQGLSPLHF,TGTGCCAGTAGTATCTCCCTCGGACAGGGGTTGTCACCCCTCCACTTT
TRBJ2-1,TRBV18,12,.,.,CASSPVRNEQFF,TGTGCCAGCTCACCAGTGCGAAATGAGCAGTTCTTC
TRBJ2-1,TRBV7-2,15,TRBD2,.,CASSDTSGSYNEQFF,TGTGCCAGCAGCGACACTAGCGGGTCCTACAATGAGCAGTTCTTC
TRBJ2-4,TRBV4-2,15,TRBD1,.,CASSQMTGGSGIQYF,TGTGCCAGCAGCCAAATGACAGGGGGCAGTGGCATTCAGTACTTC
TRBJ2-5,TRBV11-2,15,TRBD2,.,CASSSQSGGGETQYF,TGTGCCAGCAGCTCACAAAGCGGGGGAGGGGAGACCCAGTACTTC
TRBJ1-5,TRBV19,15,.,.,CASSILGPPGQPQHF,TGTGCCAGTAGTATACTTGGGCCACCAGGTCAGCCCCAGCATTTT
TRBJ2-1,TRBV6-5,14,TRBD2,.,CASSYGLADYEQFF,TGTGCCAGCAGTTACGGTCTAGCGGACTATGAGCAGTTCTTC
TRBJ2-3,TRBV12-5,16,TRBD1,.,CASGLGGTGRPGTQYF,TGTGCTAGTGGTTTGGGGGGGACAGGACGTCCGGGTACGCAGTATTTT
TRBJ1-1,TRBV6-4,13,.,.,CASSAEGGGEAFF,TGTGCCAGCAGTGCCGAGGGGGGAGGGGAAGCTTTCTTT
TRBJ2-7,TRBV6-6,17,TRBD2,.,CASSHGTSGRFGHEQYF,TGTGCCAGCAGTCACGGGACTAGCGGGAGATTTGGCCACGAGCAGTACTTC
TRBJ2-7,TRBV28,16,TRBD1,once,CASTPPLGQGHYEQYF,TGTGCCAGCACTCCGCCCCTCGGACAGGGGCACTACGAGCAGTACTTC
TRBJ2-3,TRBV2,15,.,.,CASGWAGPHTDTQYF,TGTGCCAGCGGGTGGGCGGGTCCTCACACAGATACGCAGTATTTT
TRBJ1-5,TRBV9,15,.,.,CASSQEGGALQPQHF,TGTGCCAGCAGCCAAGAGGGAGGGGCTTTGCAGCCCCAGCATTTT